The next 12 T cell receptor beta chains were all read from a single sample in a study of regulatory T cells in long-lasting Graves disease. The authors built TCR beta libraries using iRepertoire HTBI primers and Arm-PCR of CDR3 regions. MiXCR was run by TCRdb on the multiplex PCR reads, yielding one entry per CDR3 protein. The sample yields nearly 350,000 distinct CDR3 sequences, 20% seen once. Time point noted: persistent/refractory GD, antithyroid drugs over 5 years with positive TRAb. Extracted RNA from PBMCs served as the source of the TCR library. The sample was peripheral blood mononuclear cells (PBMCs), taken when the disease was refractory, from a patient treated with antithyroid drugs. Receptor source: a female donor with Graves disease.

This clonotype was counted ten times or more. This rearrangement joins TRBV27 to TRBJ2-7, with TRBD2 matching over 10 bases. The J segment lost 3 bases and the V segment lost 5 bases, leaving 4 bases of the junction unmatched. This CDR3 region has 14 residues. Germline CDR1 MNHEY, CDR2 SMNVEV (reference sequence). The CDR3 coding sequence is TGTGCCAGCAGTCCAAGACTAGCGGGCTACGAGCAGTACTTC. It codes for CASSPRLAGYEQYF.

This clonotype was seen at least ten times. This chain joins TRBV28 and TRBJ1-2; possible D gene TRBD1, 5 bases. The V gene's germline CDR1 is MDHEN and CDR2 SYDVKM. Trimming pared 5 bases from V and 4 bases from J, leaving 11 bases between. CDR3 size: 13 residues. The CDR3, as DNA: TGTGCCAGCAGTCGAACAGGCCGCTATGGCTACACCTTC. It specifies CASSRTGRYGYTF.

This clonotype was counted at least ten times. CDR3 protein: CSGKGEAYEQYF. The CDR3 DNA reads as TGCAGTGGAAAGGGGGAAGCCTACGAGCAGTACTTC. The chain joins TRBV20-1 to TRBJ2-7, with D perhaps TRBD1 (6 bases). The V gene lost 7 bases and the J gene lost 2 bases, with 12 bases spanning the gap. The CDR3 extends over 12 amino acids. The germline V gene encodes CDR1 DFQATT and CDR2 SNEGSKA (reference sequence).

Only a few counts were recorded for this clonotype. This chain links TRBV19 with TRBJ1-6; the match to TRBD1 covers 7 bases. This CDR3 is built from 14 residues. The ends lost 4 bases at V and 7 bases at J; junction bases unmatched: 4. CDR1 and CDR2 from the germline V gene are LNHDA and SQIVND (reference sequence). The CDR3 nucleotides read TGTGCCAGTAGTAAGAGGGACAGAAATTCACCCCTCCACTTT. This codes for CASSKRDRNSPLHF.

This clonotype has ten or more counts. This sequence joins TRBV11-2 and TRBJ1-2; weak D call: TRBD1 (5 bases). Germline assignment: CDR1 SGHAT and CDR2 FQNNGV. The CDR3 contains 15 residues. V was pared by 4 bases and J by 4 bases, with 16 bases between. The CDR3 protein is CASSYPQRGPYGYTF. The CDR3, as DNA: TGTGCCAGCAGCTACCCCCAGAGGGGACCCTATGGCTACACCTTC.

This clonotype was picked up many times. The chain carries TRBV12-3 or TRBV12-4 and TRBJ2-5, with a possible D match to TRBD1 (6 bases). This CDR3 has 17 amino acids. Trimming cost V 3 bases and J 7 bases, with 24 bases left between them. CDR3 sequence (DNA): TGTGCCAGCAGTTTTATGTCTCTGAAGGGGGATTTGGGGACCCAGTACTTC. Protein: CASSFMSLKGDLGTQYF.

This clonotype was seen ten or more times. The V and J genes are TRBV2 and TRBJ2-4, with a tentative D call TRBD2 (6 bases). The CDR3 runs 13 residues. The ends were cut back, 7 bases at V and 5 bases at J, with 12 bases in the middle. Germline V lookup: CDR1 SNHLY, CDR2 FYNNEI. In DNA, the CDR3 is TGTGCCAGCACCTCGGGACTGGAAAACATTCAGTACTTC. Protein sequence: CASTSGLENIQYF.

To note about this clonotype: A much more abundant neighbour one base away suggests this may be a read error. V usage is TRBV6-2 or TRBV6-3 and J usage is TRBJ2-5; 7 bases are a match to TRBD2. Germline CDR1 MNHEY, CDR2 SVGEGT. This CDR3 has 18 residues. The trim removed 0 bases at V and 1 base at J, leaving 11 bases unmatched. The CDR3 region has the DNA TGTGCCAGCAGTTACTCGACCCAGGCGGGAGCCAGCCAAGAGACCCAGTACTTC. Protein product: CASSYSTQAGASQETQYF.

With respect to this clonotype: A read error may be the cause here, since a much bigger clone is one base away. This chain joins TRBV10-3 and TRBJ1-1; D perhaps matches TRBD1 (5 bases). The CDR3 is made up of 13 amino acids. In germline, CDR1 is ENHRY, CDR2 SYGVKD. CDR3 in amino acids: CAITGTLNTEALF. CDR3 DNA: TGTGCCATCACAGGGACCTTGAACACTGAAGCTCTCTTT.

This clonotype occurred many times. The V call is TRBV7-2, the J call TRBJ2-2; D is undetermined. The CDR3 is 15 residues long. Per the germline V gene, CDR1 is SGHTA and CDR2 is FQGNSA. Trimming left V 5 bases short and J 7 bases short, with 17 bases between. DNA for the CDR3: TGTGCCAGCAGCCGTAATGGGAACGACGTCGGGGAGCTGTTTTTT. This gives the protein CASSRNGNDVGELFF.

Many counts were recorded for this clonotype. The chain carries TRBV2 and TRBJ2-7, with D uncertain. V was pared by 4 bases and J by 6 bases, with 7 bases between. Germline V gene sequence: CDR1 SNHLY, CDR2 FYNNEI. The CDR3 sequence is 11 residues long. The CDR3 coding sequence is TGTGCCAGCAGTGCCAATGCCGAGCAGTACTTC. Translation gives CASSANAEQYF. The variable domain in full, completed from reference TRBV2 and TRBJ2-7, reads EPEVTQTPSHQVTQMGQEVILRCVPISNHLYFYWYRQILGQKVEFLVSFYNNEISEKSEIFDDQFSVERPDGSNFTLKIRSTKLEDSAMYFCASSANAEQYFGPGTRLTVT.

The table lists this clonotype with many counts. The chain joins TRBV27 to TRBJ2-5, with D possibly matching TRBD1 (5 bases). The CDR3 runs 13 residues. Germline V lookup: CDR1 MNHEY, CDR2 SMNVEV (reference sequence). The V end lost 8 bases, the J end lost 5 bases, and 15 bases lay between the germline ends. CDR3: CASRVQGRETQYF. The CDR3, as DNA: TGTGCCAGCCGGGTCCAGGGAAGGGAGACCCAGTACTTC.